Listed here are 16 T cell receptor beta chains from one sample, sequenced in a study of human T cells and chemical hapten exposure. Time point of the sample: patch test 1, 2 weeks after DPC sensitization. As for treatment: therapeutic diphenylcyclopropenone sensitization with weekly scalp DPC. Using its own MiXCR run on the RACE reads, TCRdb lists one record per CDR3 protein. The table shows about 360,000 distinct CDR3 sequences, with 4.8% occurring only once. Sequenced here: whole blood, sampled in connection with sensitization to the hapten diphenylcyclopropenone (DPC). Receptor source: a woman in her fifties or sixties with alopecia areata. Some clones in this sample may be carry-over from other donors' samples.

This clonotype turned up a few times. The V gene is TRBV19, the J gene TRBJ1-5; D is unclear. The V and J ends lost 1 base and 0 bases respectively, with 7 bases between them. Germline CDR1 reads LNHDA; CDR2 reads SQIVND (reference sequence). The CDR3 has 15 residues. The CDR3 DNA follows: TGTGCCAGTAGTATAGCCACAGCTAGCAATCAGCCCCAGCATTTT. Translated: CASSIATASNQPQHF.

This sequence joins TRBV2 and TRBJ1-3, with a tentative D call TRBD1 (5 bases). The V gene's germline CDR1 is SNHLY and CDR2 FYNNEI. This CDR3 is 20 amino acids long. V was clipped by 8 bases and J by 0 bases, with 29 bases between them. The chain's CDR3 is CASYGEGDFYMRGSGNTIYF. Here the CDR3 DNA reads TGTGCCAGCTATGGGGAAGGGGATTTTTATATGAGGGGCTCTGGAAACACCATATATTTT.

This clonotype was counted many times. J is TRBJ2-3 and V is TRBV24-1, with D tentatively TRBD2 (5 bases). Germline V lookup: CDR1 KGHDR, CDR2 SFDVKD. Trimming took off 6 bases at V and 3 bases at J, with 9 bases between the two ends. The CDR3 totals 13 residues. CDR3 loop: CATSRPGTDTQYF. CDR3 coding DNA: TGTGCCACCAGTCGACCGGGGACAGATACGCAGTATTTT.

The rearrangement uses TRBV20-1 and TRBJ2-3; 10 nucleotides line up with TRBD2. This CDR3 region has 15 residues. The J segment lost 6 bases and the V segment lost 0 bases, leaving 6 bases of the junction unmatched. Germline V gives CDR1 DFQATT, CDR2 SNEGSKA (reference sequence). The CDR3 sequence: CSARDQREGRDTQYF. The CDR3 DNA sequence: TGCAGTGCTAGAGATCAGCGGGAGGGCCGTGATACGCAGTATTTT.

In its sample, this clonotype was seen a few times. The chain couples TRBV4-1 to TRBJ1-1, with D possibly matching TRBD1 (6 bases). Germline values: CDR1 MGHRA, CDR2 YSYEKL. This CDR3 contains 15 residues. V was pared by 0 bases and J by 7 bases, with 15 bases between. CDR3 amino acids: CASSQEWGAVSEAFF. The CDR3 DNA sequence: TGCGCCAGCAGCCAAGAGTGGGGGGCCGTGAGTGAAGCTTTCTTT.

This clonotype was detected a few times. As DNA, the CDR3 is TGCGCCAGCAATCTGTACAACCAAGAGACCCAGTACTTC. Translating gives CASNLYNQETQYF. The V gene is TRBV5-1, the J gene TRBJ2-5; the D is unclear. Deletions cut 6 bases from V and 0 bases from J, with 9 bases between. CDR1 and CDR2 (germline): SGHRS, YFSETQ. CDR3 size: 13 residues.

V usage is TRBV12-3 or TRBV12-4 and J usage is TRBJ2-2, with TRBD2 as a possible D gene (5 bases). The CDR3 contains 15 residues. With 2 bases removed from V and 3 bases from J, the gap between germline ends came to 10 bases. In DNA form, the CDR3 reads TGTGCCAGCAGTTTAAGAGGGATGGACACCGGGGAGCTGTTTTTT. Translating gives CASSLRGMDTGELFF.

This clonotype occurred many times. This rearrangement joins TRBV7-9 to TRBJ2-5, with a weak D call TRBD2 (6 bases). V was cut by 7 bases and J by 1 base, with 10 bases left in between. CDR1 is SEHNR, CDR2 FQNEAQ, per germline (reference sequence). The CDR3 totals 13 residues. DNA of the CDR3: TGTGCCAGCACCCGGAGGGTCCAAGAGACCCAGTACTTC. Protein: CASTRRVQETQYF.

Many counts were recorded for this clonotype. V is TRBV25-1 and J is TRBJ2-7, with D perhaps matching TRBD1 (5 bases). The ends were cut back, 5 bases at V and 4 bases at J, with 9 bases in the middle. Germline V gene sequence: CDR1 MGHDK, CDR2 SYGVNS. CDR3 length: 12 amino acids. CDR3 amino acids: CASSRRGYEQYF. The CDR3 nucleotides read TGTGCCAGCAGTCGAAGGGGATACGAGCAGTACTTC.

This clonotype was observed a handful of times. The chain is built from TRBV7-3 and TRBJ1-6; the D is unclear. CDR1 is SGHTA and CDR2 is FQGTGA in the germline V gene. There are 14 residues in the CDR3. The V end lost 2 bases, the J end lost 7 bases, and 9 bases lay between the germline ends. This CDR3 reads CASSLGPRNSPLHF. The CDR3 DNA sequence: TGTGCCAGCAGCTTAGGACCGAGGAATTCACCCCTCCACTTT.

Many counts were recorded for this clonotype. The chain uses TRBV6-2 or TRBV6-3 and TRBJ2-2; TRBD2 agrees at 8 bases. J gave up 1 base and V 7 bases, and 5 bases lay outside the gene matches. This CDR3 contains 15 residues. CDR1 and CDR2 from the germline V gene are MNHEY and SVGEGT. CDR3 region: CASKAGAVNTGELFF. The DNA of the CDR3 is TGTGCCAGCAAAGCGGGAGCGGTGAACACCGGGGAGCTGTTTTTT.

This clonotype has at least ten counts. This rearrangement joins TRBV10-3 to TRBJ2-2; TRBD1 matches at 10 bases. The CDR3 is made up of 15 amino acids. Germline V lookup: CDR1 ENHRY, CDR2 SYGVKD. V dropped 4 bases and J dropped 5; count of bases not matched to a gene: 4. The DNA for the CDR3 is TGTGCCATCAGTGTCGGACAGGGGGGGACCGGGGAGCTGTTTTTT. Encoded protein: CAISVGQGGTGELFF.

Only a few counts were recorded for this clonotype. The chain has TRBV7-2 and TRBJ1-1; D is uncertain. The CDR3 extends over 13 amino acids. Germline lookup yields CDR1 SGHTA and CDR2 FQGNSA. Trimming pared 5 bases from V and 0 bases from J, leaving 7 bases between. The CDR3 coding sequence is TGTGCCAGCAGCCAGAGAATGAACACTGAAGCTTTCTTT. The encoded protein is CASSQRMNTEAFF. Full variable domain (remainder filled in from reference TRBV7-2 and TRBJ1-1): GAGVSQSPSNKVTEKGKDVELRCDPISGHTALYWYRQSLGQGLEFLIYFQGNSAPDKSGLPSDRFSAERTGGSVSTLTIQRTQQEDSAVYLCASSQRMNTEAFFGQGTRLTVV.

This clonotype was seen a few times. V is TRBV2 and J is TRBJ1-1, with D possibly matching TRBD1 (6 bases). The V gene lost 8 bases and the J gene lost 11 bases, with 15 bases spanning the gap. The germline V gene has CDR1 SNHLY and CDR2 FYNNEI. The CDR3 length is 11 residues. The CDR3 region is CASPRGRFAFF. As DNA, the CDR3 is TGTGCCAGCCCCCGGGGGCGCTTTGCTTTCTTT.

DNA for the CDR3: TGTGCCAGCAGTTACGGGGCAGGGATAGGTGAGCAGTTCTTC. Encoded protein: CASSYGAGIGEQFF. The V gene is TRBV6-2 or TRBV6-3, the J gene TRBJ2-1, with D maybe TRBD1 (5 bases). CDR3 length: 14 residues. Germline CDR1 and CDR2: MNHEY and SVGEGT. Deletions cut 2 bases from V and 9 bases from J, with 14 bases between.

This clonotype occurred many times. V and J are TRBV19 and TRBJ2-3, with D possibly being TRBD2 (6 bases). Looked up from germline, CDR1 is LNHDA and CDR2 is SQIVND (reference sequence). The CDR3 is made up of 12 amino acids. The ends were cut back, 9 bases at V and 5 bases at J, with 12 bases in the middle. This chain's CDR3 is CASGTVGDTQYF. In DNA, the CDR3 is TGTGCCAGCGGGACTGTAGGAGATACGCAGTATTTT.